Below are 26 T cell receptor beta chains sequenced from a single sample in a study of post-analysis software for immune sequencing data. Their target antigens are unknown. Study-wide results and limits: In patients, five or six TRBV segments were more frequent than in controls, with TRBV5-6, TRBV5-1 and TRBV20-1 among them.

The TCR beta cDNA libraries contained unique molecular identifiers. TCRdb analysed the PCR reads with MiXCR anew, one entry per CDR3 protein. The sample has 450,000 to 700,000 distinct CDR3 sequences; roughly two fifths are singletons. Material for sequencing was blood. The receptor source for this set is a girl aged 10-17 years with multiple sclerosis.

This clonotype has just a few counts. The V gene is TRBV12-3 or TRBV12-4, the J gene TRBJ2-1; 7 bases agree with TRBD1. The V and J ends lost 5 bases and 0 bases, in that order; junction bases with no gene match: 4. The CDR3 length is 15 residues. The DNA for the CDR3 is TGTGCCAGCAGTCTGGGACAGTTCTCCTACAATGAGCAGTTCTTC. Its translation: CASSLGQFSYNEQFF.

In the case of this clonotype: This may be a read error, as it is one base from a much larger clone. The rearrangement joins TRBV7-9 to TRBJ2-7; D is unresolved. The CDR3 spans 12 residues. Germline values: CDR1 SEHNR, CDR2 FQNEAQ (reference sequence). The CDR3 DNA reads TGTGCCAGCAGCTTAGCGGTCTACGAGCGGTACTTC. Its translation: CASSLAVYERYF.

The J gene is TRBJ2-3, the V gene TRBV12-3 or TRBV12-4; D unclear. V was pared by 4 bases and J by 7 bases, with 3 bases between. The CDR3 covers 10 residues. CDR3 residues: CASSSHTQYF. The CDR3 DNA is TGTGCCAGCAGTTCCCATACGCAGTATTTT.

V and J are TRBV3-1 and TRBJ2-7; D uncertain. CDR3 length: 14 residues. Germline V CDR1 and CDR2: LGHDT, YNNKEL (reference sequence). V was pared by 4 bases and J by 1 base, with 11 bases between. For the CDR3, the DNA is TGTGCCAGCAGCCCTGACTGGCAATCCTACGAGCAGTACTTC. Translation: CASSPDWQSYEQYF.

This clonotype appeared a few times. This chain joins TRBV27 and TRBJ1-2; the D is unclear. Trimming removed 2 bases at V and 6 bases at J, with 10 bases between. Germline CDR1 is MNHEY and CDR2 is SMNVEV (reference sequence). The CDR3 covers 13 residues. The CDR3 bases are TGTGCCAGCAGTTTACGGGGTGCTGATGGCTACACCTTC. Protein: CASSLRGADGYTF.

The rearrangement links TRBV20-1 to TRBJ2-7, with a possible D match to TRBD2 (6 bases). The CDR3 is 15 residues long. The ends were cut back, 2 bases at V and 1 base at J, with 15 bases in the middle. Germline V gives CDR1 DFQATT, CDR2 SNEGSKA (reference sequence). CDR3 DNA: TGCAGTGCTAGATCACGAGCGGGTCGATCCTACGAGCAGTACTTC. Its translation: CSARSRAGRSYEQYF.

CDR3 nucleotide sequence: TGCAGCGTTGCTTCGGACAGGTCTTATGGCTACACCTTC. It translates to CSVASDRSYGYTF. The chain couples TRBV29-1 to TRBJ1-2, with 7 bases that match TRBD1. The trim removed 4 bases at V and 5 bases at J, leaving 7 bases unmatched. CDR1 is SQVTM and CDR2 is ANQGSEA in the germline V gene. This CDR3 comprises 13 residues.

There are a few counts of this clonotype. The V and J genes are TRBV29-1 and TRBJ2-7; D may be TRBD1 (6 bases). The CDR3 length is 13 residues. Germline V lookup: CDR1 SQVTM, CDR2 ANQGSEA. Trimming removed 4 bases at V and 0 bases at J, with 10 bases between. CDR3 protein: CSVGQANSYEQYF. CDR3 DNA sequence: TGCAGCGTTGGACAGGCCAACTCCTACGAGCAGTACTTC.

The chain is built from TRBV29-1 and TRBJ2-7; D gene uncertain. Germline lookup yields CDR1 SQVTM and CDR2 ANQGSEA. The CDR3 has 11 residues. CDR3 DNA sequence: TGCGGCGCAGCCAAGGAGTACGAGCAGTACTTC. Amino acids: CGAAKEYEQYF.

To note about this clonotype: At one of its ends the junction is not consistent with the germline gene, which may arise from a read error. The chain recombines TRBV28 with TRBJ2-3; the D gene could be TRBD1 or TRBD2 (5 bases each). CDR1 MDHEN and CDR2 SYDVKM come from the germline V gene. The CDR3 has 14 residues. CDR3 loop: CVSSWPGATDTQYF. Here the CDR3 DNA reads TGTGTCAGCAGTTGGCCCGGGGCAACAGATACGCAGTATTTT.

The V call is TRBV29-1, the J call TRBJ1-2; D is undetermined. Trimming took 7 bases from V and 0 from J, leaving 15 bases between them. The CDR3 runs to 14 residues. Per germline, CDR1 SQVTM and CDR2 ANQGSEA. The CDR3 nucleotides read TGCAGCGATGCAACACCCTTTCCTAACTATGGCTACACCTTC. It specifies CSDATPFPNYGYTF.

The V call is TRBV5-1, the J call TRBJ2-1; D tentatively reads TRBD1 or TRBD2 (6 bases each). The germline V and J ends were trimmed by 0 bases and 1 base, with 11 bases remaining between them. The CDR3 is made up of 16 amino acids. Germline CDR1 reads SGHRS; CDR2 reads YFSETQ. The CDR3 bases are TGCGCCAGCAGCTTGGTCCCGGGGGCGTCCTACAATGAGCAGTTCTTC. It encodes CASSLVPGASYNEQFF. Full variable domain (outside the CDR3, taken from reference TRBV5-1 and TRBJ2-1): KAGVTQTPRYLIKTRGQQVTLSCSPISGHRSVSWYQQTPGQGLQFLFEYFSETQRNKGNFPGRFSGRQFSNSRSEMNVSTLELGDSALYLCASSLVPGASYNEQFFGPGTRLTVL.

V gene TRBV7-9 combines with J gene TRBJ2-3, with 10 bases lining up with TRBD2. This CDR3 spans 15 amino acids. V lost 5 bases to trimming and J lost 4 bases; unmatched junction nucleotides: 6. Germline CDR1 SEHNR, CDR2 FQNEAQ (reference sequence). CDR3 region: CASSIFLAGADTQYF. CDR3 in DNA: TGTGCCAGCAGCATTTTTCTAGCGGGAGCAGATACGCAGTATTTT.

V usage is TRBV7-6 and J usage is TRBJ2-7, with a possible D match to TRBD1 (6 bases). Trimming took 1 base from V and 0 from J, leaving 16 bases between them. CDR1 is SGHVS and CDR2 is FNYEAQ in the germline V gene. There are 17 residues in the CDR3. CDR3 protein: CASSLGPSGASSYEQYF. CDR3 DNA: TGTGCCAGCAGCTTAGGGCCTTCAGGGGCCTCCTCCTACGAGCAGTACTTC.

This clonotype was detected many times. The V call is TRBV6-5, the J call TRBJ1-2; TRBD1 matches at 8 bases. The CDR3 extends over 14 amino acids. The V segment lost 5 bases and the J segment 4 bases; nucleotides outside the gene matches: 6. CDR1 and CDR2 (germline): MNHEY, SVGAGI. In DNA form, the CDR3 reads TGTGCCAGCAGTACCTGGACAGGGAGCTATGGCTACACCTTC. Amino acid sequence: CASSTWTGSYGYTF.

The chain joins TRBV7-2 to TRBJ2-1; 7 bases line up with TRBD2. Germline V lookup: CDR1 SGHTA, CDR2 FQGNSA. The CDR3 totals 13 residues. The V gene end was trimmed by 6 bases and the J gene end by 6 bases; junction bases not matched to a gene: 5. CDR3 sequence reads: CASRLSGGNEQFF. The CDR3 DNA is TGTGCCAGCAGACTATCGGGGGGCAATGAGCAGTTCTTC.

A few counts support this clonotype. Sequence at one end of the junction differs from germline and may be a read error. V gene TRBV7-8 combines with J gene TRBJ2-3, with 7 bases lining up with TRBD1. CDR1 is SGHVS, CDR2 FQNEAQ, per germline. The CDR3 has 16 amino acids. The CDR3 reads CASSLTGDRSTDTQYF. The CDR3 bases are TGTGCCAGCAGCCTCACAGGGGACAGAAGCACTGATACGCAGTATTTT.

This sequence joins TRBV6-5 and TRBJ2-5; tentative D call: TRBD1 (6 bases). This CDR3 is 13 amino acids long. Trimming stripped 6 bases from V and 4 bases from J, with 12 bases between. Germline lookup yields CDR1 MNHEY and CDR2 SVGAGI. CDR3 protein: CASRQGIAETQYF. In nucleotides, the CDR3 is TGTGCCAGCAGACAGGGTATTGCAGAGACCCAGTACTTC.

The table lists this clonotype with a count of one. The junction shows a germline mismatch at one end, possibly a read error. The rearrangement uses TRBV6-1 and TRBJ1-2; D remains unclear. This CDR3 has 18 residues. Germline-derived CDR1 and CDR2 are MNHNS and SASEGT. CDR3 residues: CVSSEHWPGFVWNYGYTF. DNA for the CDR3: TGTGTCAGCAGCGAGCATTGGCCGGGCTTTGTTTGGAACTATGGCTACACCTTC.

Note on this clonotype: At one end the junction does not follow the germline gene, possibly because of a read error. The chain couples TRBV5-1 to TRBJ2-7, with 8 nucleotides matching TRBD2. Germline V lookup: CDR1 SGHRS, CDR2 YFSETQ. This CDR3 is built from 13 residues. The CDR3 reads CASSLGRGDEQYF. The CDR3, as DNA: TGTGCCAGCAGCTTAGGGCGGGGGGACGAGCAGTACTTC.

This clonotype was picked up a small number of times. The chain combines TRBV20-1 with TRBJ2-3, with D perhaps TRBD2 (6 bases). This CDR3 has 13 amino acids. Trimming took off 3 bases at V and 1 base at J, with 8 bases between the two ends. Germline values: CDR1 DFQATT, CDR2 SNEGSKA (reference sequence). As DNA, the CDR3 is TGCAGTGCTAGCGGGGGTCGCACAGATACGCAGTATTTT. This sequence encodes CSASGGRTDTQYF.

The chain combines TRBV7-9 with TRBJ2-1; 7 nucleotides align to TRBD1. The CDR3 spans 15 residues. Germline CDR1 reads SEHNR; CDR2 reads FQNEAQ (reference sequence). The J segment lost 7 bases and the V segment lost 4 bases, leaving 10 bases of the junction unmatched. CDR3 loop: CASSSYRGPRNEQFF. The CDR3 nucleotides read TGTGCCAGCAGCTCATACAGGGGCCCCCGAAATGAGCAGTTCTTC.

The rearrangement links TRBV20-1 to TRBJ2-7; D may be TRBD2 (7 bases). The J call may not be correct, given that the DNA end is closer to TRBJ2-5. Looked up from germline, CDR1 is DFQATT and CDR2 is SNEGSKA (reference sequence). The CDR3 contains 15 residues. CDR3 in DNA: TGCAGTGCTTCGGGGAACGGGGGGCCCCCAAGGACCCAGTACTTC. Amino acid sequence: CSASGNGGPPRTQYF.

This clonotype has a handful of counts. This chain uses TRBV20-1 with TRBJ2-3, with D perhaps TRBD1 or TRBD2 (6 bases each). Deletions cut 1 base from V and 5 bases from J, with 16 bases between. From germline, CDR1 is DFQATT and CDR2 SNEGSKA (reference sequence). CDR3 length: 15 residues. CDR3 in amino acids: CSARGQRGRQDTQYF. CDR3 bases: TGCAGTGCTAGAGGACAGAGGGGGAGGCAAGATACGCAGTATTTT.

The rearrangement uses TRBV5-1 and TRBJ2-1; 8 positions match TRBD2. Looked up from germline, CDR1 is SGHRS and CDR2 is YFSETQ. V shed 4 bases, J shed 1 base, and the junction held 16 bases outside the gene matches. The CDR3 runs 19 residues. This chain's CDR3 is CASSREGRRGWTSYNEQFF. CDR3 DNA: TGCGCCAGCAGCCGGGAGGGGCGCAGGGGATGGACGTCCTACAATGAGCAGTTCTTC.

The chain carries TRBV5-1 and TRBJ1-2; D unclear. The CDR3 extends over 13 amino acids. Looked up from germline, CDR1 is SGHRS and CDR2 is YFSETQ. V was cut by 0 bases and J by 3 bases, with 6 bases left in between. The CDR3 DNA reads TGCGCCAGCAGCTTGGATGCGGACTATGGCTACACCTTC. Translating it yields CASSLDADYGYTF.